These T cell receptor beta chains were read from a single sample in a study of cytomegalovirus exposure and HLA in healthy donors. Repertoires were generated with immunoSEQ multiplex PCR, while TCRdb's copy carries only in-frame clones and drops some. The profile shows 150,000 or so clones, roughly 80% of them singletons. Sample: PBMCs. The receptors here all came from a man aged 35 to 55 in good health and CMV-seropositive. Each CDR3 is given with its conserved first and last residue. Each record gives: CDR3 DNA, CDR3 protein, J gene, clone size, V gene, D gene. The D gene is left open where the match is weak. The size field is filled for only some rows; it gives once, few, many or a size class.

TGTGCCAGCAGCCCCGCTAGCGGATCCTACAATGAGCAGTTCTTC	CASSPASGSYNEQFF	TRBJ2-1	NA	TRBV6-4	TRBD2
TGTGCCAGCAGCTTTAGTAATGAAAAACTGTTTTTT	CASSFSNEKLFF	TRBJ1-4	NA	TRBV5-4	NA
TGTGCCAGCAGTCCGGACAGGGTTTCCAATGAGCAGTTCTTC	CASSPDRVSNEQFF	TRBJ2-1	NA	TRBV7-9	TRBD1
TGTGCCAGCAGCCAAGATCGCGGCGATGCGAACACCGGGGAGCTGTTTTTT	CASSQDRGDANTGELFF	TRBJ2-2	NA	TRBV4-2	NA
TGTGCCAGTAGTATTGGGACAAATTATGGCTACACCTTC	CASSIGTNYGYTF	TRBJ1-2	NA	TRBV19	NA
TGCGCCAGCAGCCCTGGGGACAGGGATTATGGCTACACCTTC	CASSPGDRDYGYTF	TRBJ1-2	few	TRBV5-1	TRBD1
TGTGCCAGCAGCCTGGACAGGGGAGTAACTGAAGCTTTCTTT	CASSLDRGVTEAFF	TRBJ1-1	NA	TRBV28	TRBD1
TGTGCCAGTAGGAGCCCTAGTAGGGGTGGCTACACCTTC	CASRSPSRGGYTF	TRBJ1-2	NA	TRBV19	NA
TGTGCCAGCAGTGACAGGGCTAGTCAGCCCCAGCATTTT	CASSDRASQPQHF	TRBJ1-5	NA	TRBV5-8	TRBD1
TGTGCCAGTAGTCCCGGGACAGGGAGGAATCAGCCCCAGCATTTT	CASSPGTGRNQPQHF	TRBJ1-5	few	TRBV19	TRBD1
TGTGCCAGCAGCCCGGACAGGGCCACTGAAGCTTTCTTT	CASSPDRATEAFF	TRBJ1-1	NA	TRBV5-4	TRBD1
TGTGCCAGTAGTATCAGTCTAGCCAGGGAGACCCAGTACTTC	CASSISLARETQYF	TRBJ2-5	once	TRBV19	NA
TGCGCCAGCAGGCGCCAGGGGAGCAGCTACGAGCAGTACTTC	CASRRQGSSYEQYF	TRBJ2-7	NA	TRBV5-1	NA
TGTGCCAGCAGTTTGGCTAGCGGGAGATCCACCGGGGAGCTGTTTTTT	CASSLASGRSTGELFF	TRBJ2-2	once	TRBV2	TRBD2
TGTGCCAGCAGACAGACTAGTTTTGAAAATGAGCAGTTCTTC	CASRQTSFENEQFF	TRBJ2-1	NA	TRBV11-2	NA
TGTGCCAGCGGGGGACAGCCCCCAACTAATGAAAAACTGTTTTTT	CASGGQPPTNEKLFF	TRBJ1-4	few	TRBV6-1	TRBD1
TGTGCCAGCAGCTTAAATAGGGGAGGTGAGCAGTTCTTC	CASSLNRGGEQFF	TRBJ2-1	NA	TRBV11-2	NA
TGTGCCAGCAGTGATGGGGGGGCGGCAGAAAATCAGCCCCAGCATTTT	CASSDGGAAENQPQHF	TRBJ1-5	NA	TRBV6-1	NA
TGTGCCAGCAGCTTACCAAGACAGACCAATCAGCCCCAGCATTTT	CASSLPRQTNQPQHF	TRBJ1-5	NA	TRBV12-1	NA
TGCGCCAGCAGTGATCCCGGGACAGACCCCTACGAGCAGTACTTC	CASSDPGTDPYEQYF	TRBJ2-7	NA	TRBV10-1	TRBD1
TGTGCCAGCCTAAGCGGGAGGGCCTACGAGCAGTACTTC	CASLSGRAYEQYF	TRBJ2-7	NA	TRBV6-1	TRBD2
TGTGCCAGCAGCCGAAGCGGGGCGGGGGCAGAAGCTTTCTTT	CASSRSGAGAEAFF	TRBJ1-1	NA	TRBV4-2	NA
TGTGCCAGCAGCCCGAGCGGGACATCCTACGAGCAGTACTTC	CASSPSGTSYEQYF	TRBJ2-7	NA	TRBV14	NA
TGTGCCAGCAGTAGGAGGCTAGCGGGGAAAGAGACCCAGTACTTC	CASSRRLAGKETQYF	TRBJ2-5	NA	TRBV7-2	TRBD2
TGTGCCAGCAGGTGGAACACTGAAGCTTTCTTT	CASRWNTEAFF	TRBJ1-1	NA	TRBV19	NA
TGTGCCAGCTCACTAGGGGGAGTGGAAAACATTCAGTACTTC	CASSLGGVENIQYF	TRBJ2-4	NA	TRBV18	NA
TGCAGCGTTGCGCAGGGGGCCGATCAGCCCCAGCATTTT	CSVAQGADQPQHF	TRBJ1-5	NA	TRBV29-1	TRBD1
TGTGCCAGCAGTTCTACCTCGAACACTGAAGCTTTCTTT	CASSSTSNTEAFF	TRBJ1-1	NA	TRBV28	NA
TGTGCCAGCAGCAAACAGGGCGGTGAGCAGTTCTTC	CASSKQGGEQFF	TRBJ2-1	NA	TRBV7-9	NA
TGTGCCAGCTCACCGACGGGCTCCTACAATGAGCAGTTCTTC	CASSPTGSYNEQFF	TRBJ2-1	NA	TRBV18	NA
TGTGCCAGCACCATAGGAGGCGGGGAGAATTCACCCCTCCACTTT	CASTIGGGENSPLHF	TRBJ1-6	NA	TRBV28	NA
TGTGCCAGTAGTATGGGAGAGAATACGCAGTATTTT	CASSMGENTQYF	TRBJ2-3	NA	TRBV19	NA
TGTGCCAGCAGTTACCGAGCGGAGGGCTACGAGCAGTACTTC	CASSYRAEGYEQYF	TRBJ2-7	NA	TRBV6-5	NA
TGTGCCACCACCCTTAGGGGGACTAAAGAGACCCAGTACTTC	CATTLRGTKETQYF	TRBJ2-5	NA	TRBV15	NA
TGTGCCAGCAGCTCGAGCGGGAGGAGCGGCGGGGAGCTGTTTTTT	CASSSSGRSGGELFF	TRBJ2-2	NA	TRBV5-4	TRBD2
TGTGCCACCAGCAGAGAAGGGGGTGGCAATCAGCCCCAGCATTTT	CATSREGGGNQPQHF	TRBJ1-5	NA	TRBV15	NA
TGTGCCAGCAGTGTTCCGGTTTCCTACGAGCAGTACTTC	CASSVPVSYEQYF	TRBJ2-7	NA	TRBV6-1	NA
TGTGCCAGCAGCGTACTGGCTAGCGGGGGCTACGAGCAGTACTTC	CASSVLASGGYEQYF	TRBJ2-7	NA	TRBV9	TRBD2
TGTGCCAGCAGCCAAGCGGGGTACACTGAAGCTTTCTTT	CASSQAGYTEAFF	TRBJ1-1	NA	TRBV4-2	NA
TGCGCCAGCAGCCCCCGGACAGGATACTCCTACGAGCAGTACTTC	CASSPRTGYSYEQYF	TRBJ2-7	once	TRBV4-3	TRBD1
TGTGCCAGCAGCCCGGTTGTGAACACTGAAGCTTTCTTT	CASSPVVNTEAFF	TRBJ1-1	NA	TRBV5-6	NA
TGTGCCAGCCTTGGCGGGCGTCGAGCTTTCTTT	CASLGGRRAFF	TRBJ1-1	few	TRBV25-1	NA
TGTGCCTGGAGTGTTCGGACATCCCGTGGAAACACCATATATTTT	CAWSVRTSRGNTIYF	TRBJ1-3	NA	TRBV30	NA
TGTGCCAGCACCCAATGGATGACGGGGGAGACCCAGTACTTC	CASTQWMTGETQYF	TRBJ2-5	NA	TRBV6-1	NA
TGCAGCGTTGGAGGCACTGAAGCTTTCTTT	CSVGGTEAFF	TRBJ1-1	few	TRBV29-1	NA
TGCGCCAGCAGCTTTGCAGGCCCGAACACTGAAGCTTTCTTT	CASSFAGPNTEAFF	TRBJ1-1	NA	TRBV5-1	NA
TGTGCCAGCAGCCAAGATGCCGGGACCTCAGGGAGGGACACCATATATTTT	CASSQDAGTSGRDTIYF	TRBJ1-3	NA	TRBV4-2	NA
TGTGCCAGCAGCTGGCGGGAGAGCGGGCCTCAGTACTTC	CASSWRESGPQYF	TRBJ2-4	once	TRBV7-8	TRBD2
TGTGCCAGCAGCCAATTACTAGCGGAGGGATCCTACGAGCAGTACTTC	CASSQLLAEGSYEQYF	TRBJ2-7	once	TRBV27	TRBD2
TGCGCCAGCAGCTTGGGAGGGAACTCCTACAATGAGCAGTTCTTC	CASSLGGNSYNEQFF	TRBJ2-1	NA	TRBV5-1	NA
TGTGCCAGCAGCTTACAGCGGGGGCTTTACACTGAAGCTTTCTTT	CASSLQRGLYTEAFF	TRBJ1-1	NA	TRBV7-2	NA
TGTGCCAGCAGTCTTCCCACAGGGGTGGCGGTTGGCTACACCTTC	CASSLPTGVAVGYTF	TRBJ1-2	NA	TRBV6-1	TRBD1
TGTGCCAGCAGGAAGGGGGACAGTTGGTCCAATGAGCAGTTCTTC	CASRKGDSWSNEQFF	TRBJ2-1	once	TRBV6-6	TRBD1
TGCGCCAGCAGCTTTGGGCAGGCAACTAATGAAAAACTGTTTTTT	CASSFGQATNEKLFF	TRBJ1-4	NA	TRBV5-1	NA
TGTGCCAGCAGCGTAGATGCGGGAGGACCCGCAGATACGCAGTATTTT	CASSVDAGGPADTQYF	TRBJ2-3	few	TRBV9	TRBD2
TGTGCCAGCAGTTGGCAGCTAGCCAACACCGGGGAGCTGTTTTTT	CASSWQLANTGELFF	TRBJ2-2	NA	TRBV28	NA
TGTGCCAGCAGCCCTTTAGCGGCCTACAATGAGCAGTTCTTC	CASSPLAAYNEQFF	TRBJ2-1	NA	TRBV14	NA
TGTGCCAGCAGCGGGGACTCCGAGCAGTACTTC	CASSGDSEQYF	TRBJ2-7	few	TRBV11-1	NA
TGTGCCAGCAGTTCTGGAGGGAGGAGTAGCAATCAGCCCCAGCATTTT	CASSSGGRSSNQPQHF	TRBJ1-5	once	TRBV6-5	NA
TGTGCCAGTAGTCCCGGGACTAGCGGGAGATCCTACGAGCAGTACTTC	CASSPGTSGRSYEQYF	TRBJ2-7	NA	TRBV19	TRBD2